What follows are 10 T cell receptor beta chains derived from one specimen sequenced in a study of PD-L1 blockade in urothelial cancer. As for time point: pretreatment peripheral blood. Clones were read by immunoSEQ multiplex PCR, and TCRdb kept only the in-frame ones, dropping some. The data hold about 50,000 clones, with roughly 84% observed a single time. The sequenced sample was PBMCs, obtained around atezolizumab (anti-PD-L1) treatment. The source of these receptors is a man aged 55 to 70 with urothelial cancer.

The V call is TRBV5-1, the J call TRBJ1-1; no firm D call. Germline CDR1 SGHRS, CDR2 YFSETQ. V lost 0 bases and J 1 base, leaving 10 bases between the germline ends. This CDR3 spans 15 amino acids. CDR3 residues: CASSLEYPGNTEAFF. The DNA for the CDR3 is TGCGCCAGCAGCTTGGAATACCCAGGGAACACTGAAGCTTTCTTT.

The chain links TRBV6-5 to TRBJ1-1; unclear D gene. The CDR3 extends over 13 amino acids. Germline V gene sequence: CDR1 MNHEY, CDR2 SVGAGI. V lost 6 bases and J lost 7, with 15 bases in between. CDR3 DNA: TGTGCCAGCAGACTCACGGCGGGGTTTGAAGCTTTCTTT. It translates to CASRLTAGFEAFF.

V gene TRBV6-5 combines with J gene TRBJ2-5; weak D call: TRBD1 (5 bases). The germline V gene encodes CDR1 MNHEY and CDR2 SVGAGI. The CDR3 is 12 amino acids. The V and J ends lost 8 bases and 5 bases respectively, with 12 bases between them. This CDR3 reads CASRRGSETQYF. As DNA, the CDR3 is TGTGCCAGCCGTAGGGGAAGTGAGACCCAGTACTTC.

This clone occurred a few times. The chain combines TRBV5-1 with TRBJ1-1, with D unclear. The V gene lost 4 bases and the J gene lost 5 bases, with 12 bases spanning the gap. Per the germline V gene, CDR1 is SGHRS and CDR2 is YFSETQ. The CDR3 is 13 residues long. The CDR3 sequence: CASSTPAATEAFF. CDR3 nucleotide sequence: TGCGCCAGCAGCACGCCTGCGGCAACTGAAGCTTTCTTT.

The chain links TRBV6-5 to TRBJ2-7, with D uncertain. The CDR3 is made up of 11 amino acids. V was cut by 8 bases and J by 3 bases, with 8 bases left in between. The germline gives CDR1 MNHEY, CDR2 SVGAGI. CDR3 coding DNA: TGTGCCAGCGCAACCGGCTACGAGCAGTACTTC. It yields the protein CASATGYEQYF.

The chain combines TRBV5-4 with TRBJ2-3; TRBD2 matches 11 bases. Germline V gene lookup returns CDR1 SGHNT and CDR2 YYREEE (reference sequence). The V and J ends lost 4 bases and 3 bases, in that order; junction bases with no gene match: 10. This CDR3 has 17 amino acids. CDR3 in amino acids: CASSLALAGGRTDTQYF. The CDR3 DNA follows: TGTGCCAGCAGCCTAGCCCTAGCGGGGGGCCGAACAGATACGCAGTATTTT.

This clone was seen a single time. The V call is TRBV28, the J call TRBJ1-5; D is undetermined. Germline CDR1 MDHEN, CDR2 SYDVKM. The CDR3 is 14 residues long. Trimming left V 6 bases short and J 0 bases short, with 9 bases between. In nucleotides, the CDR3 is TGTGCCAGCAGGCCCGGTTATAGCAATCAGCCCCAGCATTTT. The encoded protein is CASRPGYSNQPQHF.

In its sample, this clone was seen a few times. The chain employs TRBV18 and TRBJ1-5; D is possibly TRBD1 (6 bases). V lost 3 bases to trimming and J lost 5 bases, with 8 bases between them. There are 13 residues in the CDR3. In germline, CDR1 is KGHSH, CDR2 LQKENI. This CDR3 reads CASSPGQHQPQHF. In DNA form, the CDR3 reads TGTGCCAGCTCACCCGGACAGCATCAGCCCCAGCATTTT.

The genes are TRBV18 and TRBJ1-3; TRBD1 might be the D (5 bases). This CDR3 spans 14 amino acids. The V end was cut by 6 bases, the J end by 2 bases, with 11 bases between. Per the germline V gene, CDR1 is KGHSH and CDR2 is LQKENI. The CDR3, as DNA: TGTGCCAGCTCCCTAGGACAAGCTGGAAACACCATATATTTT. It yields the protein CASSLGQAGNTIYF.

Written as DNA, the CDR3 is TGTGCCAGCAGCGCTGACGGGAGGATAGCGGGGGATGTGGGGACCCAGTACTTC. Translation: CASSADGRIAGDVGTQYF. V gene TRBV9 combines with J gene TRBJ2-5; 9 positions match TRBD2. This CDR3 contains 18 residues. With V trimmed by 3 bases and J by 7 bases, 19 bases remained unmatched. Looked up from germline, CDR1 is SGDLS and CDR2 is YYNGEE.